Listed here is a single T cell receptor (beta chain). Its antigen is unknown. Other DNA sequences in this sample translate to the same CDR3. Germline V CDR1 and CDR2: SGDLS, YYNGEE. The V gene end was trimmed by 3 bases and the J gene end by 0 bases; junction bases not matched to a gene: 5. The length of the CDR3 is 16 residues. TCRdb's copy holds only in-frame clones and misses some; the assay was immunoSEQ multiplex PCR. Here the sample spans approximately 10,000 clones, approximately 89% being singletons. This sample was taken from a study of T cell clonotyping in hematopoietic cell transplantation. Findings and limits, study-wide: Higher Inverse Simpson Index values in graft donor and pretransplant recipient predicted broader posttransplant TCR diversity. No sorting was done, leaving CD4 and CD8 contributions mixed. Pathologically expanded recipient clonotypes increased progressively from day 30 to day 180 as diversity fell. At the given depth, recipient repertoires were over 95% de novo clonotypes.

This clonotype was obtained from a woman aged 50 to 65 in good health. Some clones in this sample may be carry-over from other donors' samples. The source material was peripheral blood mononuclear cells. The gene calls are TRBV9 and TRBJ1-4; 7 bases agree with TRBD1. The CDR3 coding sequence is TGTGCCAGCAGCGCCGGACAGGCCACAACTAATGAAAAACTGTTTTTT. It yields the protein CASSAGQATTNEKLFF.